Each of the 28 T cell receptor beta chains below was sequenced from the same sample in a study of blood T cell repertoires in COVID-19. Assay used: immunoSEQ multiplex PCR; TCRdb lists only in-frame clones, some missing. This table holds fewer than 200,000 clones, 75% to 80% found once. Sequenced input: peripheral blood. These receptors were obtained from a woman between 70 and 85 years old with acute or convalescent COVID-19.

This clone showed up just once. The chain combines TRBV7-3 with TRBJ2-5; no firm D call. Germline V gene lookup returns CDR1 SGHTA and CDR2 FQGTGA. The CDR3 has 18 amino acids. Trimming removed 5 bases from V and 2 bases from J, with 24 bases in between. CDR3 nucleotides: TGTGCCAGCAGCCCCCACGCCGGCGGAGACCTAAGGCAAGAGACCCAGTACTTC. The encoded protein is CASSPHAGGDLRQETQYF. Full variable domain (rest looked up from reference TRBV7-3 and TRBJ2-5): GAGVSQTPSNKVTEKGKYVELRCDPISGHTALYWYRQSLGQGPEFLIYFQGTGAADDSGLPNDRFFAVRPEGSVSTLKIQRTERGDSAVYLCASSPHAGGDLRQETQYFGPGTRLLVL.

The chain links TRBV7-3 to TRBJ2-7; 9 nucleotides match TRBD1. V dropped 2 bases and J dropped 9; count of bases not matched to a gene: 8. The CDR3 extends over 14 amino acids. Germline V gene lookup returns CDR1 SGHTA and CDR2 FQGTGA. The DNA for the CDR3 is TGTGCCAGCAGCTTATATCCGGGACAGGGTAGGCAGTACTTC. Its translation: CASSLYPGQGRQYF.

This chain joins TRBV5-1 and TRBJ2-1; 9 bases are a match to TRBD1. Germline V CDR1 and CDR2: SGHRS, YFSETQ. The CDR3 runs to 14 residues. V lost 4 bases to trimming and J lost 9 bases; unmatched junction nucleotides: 8. The DNA for the CDR3 is TGCGCCAGCAGCGGGACAGGGTCCCCGGGTGAGCAGTTCTTC. Residues: CASSGTGSPGEQFF.

The chain recombines TRBV5-1 with TRBJ1-2; 7 bases are shared with TRBD1. The V and J ends lost 2 bases and 5 bases, in that order; junction bases with no gene match: 15. Germline-derived CDR1 and CDR2 are SGHRS and YFSETQ. The CDR3 loop spans 17 amino acids. This CDR3 is CASSFLGGDSKGYGYTF. The CDR3 DNA follows: TGCGCCAGCAGCTTCCTTGGAGGGGACAGTAAGGGGTATGGCTACACCTTC.

Only a few counts were recorded for this clone. The chain employs TRBV10-1 and TRBJ2-2; TRBD2 aligns across 7 bases. This CDR3 has 12 amino acids. J was trimmed by 5 bases and V by 9 bases; bases with no gene match: 3. Germline CDR1 WNHNN, CDR2 SYGVQD (reference sequence). The CDR3 nucleotides are TGCGCCAGTACTAGCGAAACCGGGGAGCTGTTTTTT. It yields the protein CASTSETGELFF.

The V and J genes are TRBV5-1 and TRBJ2-6, with D hard to call. This CDR3 comprises 16 residues. The V end lost 7 bases, the J end lost 2 bases, and 16 bases lay between the germline ends. Germline CDR1 SGHRS, CDR2 YFSETQ. The chain's CDR3 is CASASAILAGANVLTF. The CDR3 nucleotides read TGCGCCAGCGCGTCCGCGATCCTGGCTGGGGCCAACGTCCTGACTTTC.

This clone has more than one count but fewer than ten. The V gene is TRBV24-1, the J gene TRBJ2-2; D is uncertain. This CDR3 spans 11 amino acids. The V gene's germline CDR1 is KGHDR and CDR2 SFDVKD. Trimming cost V 6 bases and J 6 bases, with 4 bases left between them. Here the CDR3 reads CATSRSGELFF. In nucleotides, the CDR3 is TGTGCCACCAGTCGTTCCGGGGAGCTGTTTTTT.

On this clone: The same CDR3 arises from other DNA sequences in this sample as well. This chain links TRBV9 with TRBJ2-3; no clear D. In germline, CDR1 is SGDLS, CDR2 YYNGEE. The CDR3 extends over 13 amino acids. Trimming shortened V by 2 bases and J by 0 bases, and 4 bases separated the two germline ends. CDR3 sequence: CASSVHSTDTQYF. As DNA, the CDR3 is TGTGCCAGCAGCGTTCATAGCACAGATACGCAGTATTTT.

This chain uses TRBV24-1 with TRBJ1-2; D gene uncertain. Trimming pared 2 bases from V and 7 bases from J, leaving 10 bases between. CDR3 length equals 13 residues. Germline V gene lookup returns CDR1 KGHDR and CDR2 SFDVKD. As DNA, the CDR3 is TGTGCCACCAGTGATTCGCCAACGGGTGGCTACACCTTC. It yields the protein CATSDSPTGGYTF.

The V call is TRBV20-1, the J call TRBJ2-7; D unclear. The V gene lost 3 bases and the J gene lost 7 bases, with 10 bases spanning the gap. Germline CDR1 and CDR2: DFQATT and SNEGSKA (reference sequence). CDR3 size: 11 residues. CDR3 sequence: CSASQATEQYF. Here the CDR3 DNA reads TGCAGTGCTAGTCAAGCAACGGAGCAGTACTTC.

The chain is built from TRBV19 and TRBJ2-4, with D maybe TRBD2 (5 bases). From germline, CDR1 is LNHDA and CDR2 SQIVND (reference sequence). Trimming left V 1 base short and J 6 bases short, with 10 bases between. This CDR3 has 14 amino acids. CDR3 residues: CASSIAGSLNIQYF. The CDR3 nucleotides are TGTGCCAGTAGTATAGCGGGGTCTCTAAACATTCAGTACTTC.

This chain links TRBV30 with TRBJ2-7, with TRBD2 as a possible D gene (5 bases). The V end was cut by 2 bases, the J end by 0 bases, with 8 bases between. Per germline, CDR1 GTSNPN and CDR2 SVGIG (reference sequence). The CDR3 is 13 residues long. In DNA, the CDR3 is TGTGCCTGGAGTATCGGGGTCTCCTACGAGCAGTACTTC. Amino acids: CAWSIGVSYEQYF.

The rearrangement links TRBV2 to TRBJ1-1, with D unresolved. Germline-derived CDR1 and CDR2 are SNHLY and FYNNEI. The CDR3 has 15 residues. V was clipped by 1 base and J by 1 base, with 10 bases between them. The CDR3 region has the DNA TGTGCCAGCAGTGAAGTCGGGGAGGGGAACACTGAAGCTTTCTTT. It yields the protein CASSEVGEGNTEAFF. Looking up the rest from reference TRBV2 and TRBJ1-1 gives the full variable domain: EPEVTQTPSHQVTQMGQEVILRCVPISNHLYFYWYRQILGQKVEFLVSFYNNEISEKSEIFDDQFSVERPDGSNFTLKIRSTKLEDSAMYFCASSEVGEGNTEAFFGQGTRLTVV.

The chain employs TRBV6-6 and TRBJ2-2, with TRBD2 matching over 9 bases. Germline values: CDR1 MNHNY, CDR2 SVGAGI (reference sequence). The CDR3 has 16 residues. The ends lost 4 bases at V and 6 bases at J; junction bases unmatched: 9. In DNA, the CDR3 is TGTGCCAGCAGTTCATGGACTAGCGCGTTTGCCGGGGAGCTGTTTTTT. This encodes CASSSWTSAFAGELFF.

The V call is TRBV2, the J call TRBJ1-1, with D possibly being TRBD1 (6 bases). There are 14 residues in the CDR3. Trimming stripped 6 bases from V and 0 bases from J, with 11 bases between. Germline V gene lookup returns CDR1 SNHLY and CDR2 FYNNEI. CDR3 nucleotides: TGTGCCAGCAGCCTCAGGGGAATGAACACTGAAGCTTTCTTT. This translates into CASSLRGMNTEAFF.

This rearrangement joins TRBV5-1 to TRBJ2-7; TRBD2 is a possible D gene (5 bases). The CDR3 loop spans 14 amino acids. V was cut by 0 bases and J by 3 bases, with 10 bases left in between. Germline CDR1 SGHRS, CDR2 YFSETQ. CDR3 nucleotides: TGCGCCAGCAGCTTGGTCGGGGATCGCTACGAGCAGTACTTC. Amino acids: CASSLVGDRYEQYF.

The CDR3 bases are TGTGCCAGCAGATGGACAGGGAGAGCTTTCTTT. This encodes CASRWTGRAFF. The chain links TRBV6-5 to TRBJ1-1; 8 nucleotides match TRBD1. This CDR3 is built from 11 residues. After removal of 6 bases from V and 10 bases from J, the junction contained 4 bases not matched to a gene. Germline V gene sequence: CDR1 MNHEY, CDR2 SVGAGI.

The chain uses TRBV12-3 or TRBV12-4 and TRBJ2-7, with a weak D call TRBD2 (5 bases). Between the trimmed V and J ends, which lost 2 bases and 6 bases, there was a span of 11 bases. CDR3 length: 13 amino acids. This chain's CDR3 is CASSLMASGEQYF. The CDR3 DNA reads TGTGCCAGCAGTTTAATGGCCAGCGGCGAGCAGTACTTC.

The chain employs TRBV28 and TRBJ2-7, with TRBD2 matching 10 bases. The J segment lost 2 bases and the V segment lost 4 bases, leaving 8 bases of the junction unmatched. Germline CDR1 is MDHEN and CDR2 is SYDVKM. The CDR3 has 16 amino acids. The CDR3 DNA follows: TGTGCCAGCAGTTCTACTAGGCTAGCGGGAGCCTACGAGCAGTACTTC. Protein product: CASSSTRLAGAYEQYF. Combining the CDR3 with reference TRBV28 and TRBJ2-7 gives the whole variable domain DVKVTQSSRYLVKRTGEKVFLECVQDMDHENMFWYRQDPGLGLRLIYFSYDVKMKEKGDIPEGYSVSREKKERFSLILESASTNQTSMYLCASSSTRLAGAYEQYFGPGTRLTVT.

This sequence joins TRBV10-3 and TRBJ2-3; 13 nucleotides align to TRBD2. From germline, CDR1 is ENHRY and CDR2 SYGVKD. This CDR3 comprises 17 residues. Trimming removed 4 bases from V and 3 bases from J; junction bases left unmatched: 7. DNA for the CDR3: TGTGCCATCAGTGGGACTAGCGGGAGAAGGAGTACAGATACGCAGTATTTT. This translates into CAISGTSGRRSTDTQYF.

For this clone: The junction departs from germline at one end; a sequencing error may be responsible. Other DNA sequences from this sample encode an identical CDR3 as well. CDR3 sequence reads: CASSGTNTGELFF. CDR3 coding DNA: TGTGCCAGCTCGGGGACTAACACCGGAGAGCTGTTTTTT. The chain links TRBV6-6 to TRBJ2-2; 7 bases agree with TRBD2. The germline gives CDR1 MNHNY, CDR2 SVGAGI (reference sequence). This CDR3 is 13 amino acids long.

This clone was observed once. The chain carries TRBV19 and TRBJ1-5; maybe TRBD1 (5 bases). Germline-derived CDR1 and CDR2 are LNHDA and SQIVND (reference sequence). This CDR3 is built from 16 residues. Trimming stripped 9 bases from V and 3 bases from J, with 21 bases between. In DNA form, the CDR3 reads TGTGCCAGCCAACTTAAGACCGACAGTTTCAATCAGCCCCAGCATTTT. Its translation is CASQLKTDSFNQPQHF.

Note on this clone: Other DNA sequences in the sample encode the same CDR3. The chain recombines TRBV18 with TRBJ1-5, with TRBD1 as a possible D gene (6 bases). Trimming stripped 3 bases from V and 5 bases from J, with 8 bases between. Germline CDR1 reads KGHSH; CDR2 reads LQKENI. This CDR3 is built from 13 residues. CDR3 loop: CASSPAGDQPQHF. The CDR3 DNA follows: TGTGCCAGCTCACCCGCAGGGGATCAGCCCCAGCATTTT.

This clone ranks as large. The rearrangement links TRBV10-3 to TRBJ2-7; a possible D gene is TRBD2 (6 bases). With 10 bases removed from V and 6 bases from J, the gap between germline ends came to 16 bases. Germline V gives CDR1 ENHRY, CDR2 SYGVKD. This CDR3 is built from 12 residues. The CDR3, as DNA: TGTGCCACCTACCGGGGTAGCGGCGAGCAGTACTTC. Translating gives CATYRGSGEQYF.

The V call is TRBV6-1, the J call TRBJ1-1; D is undetermined. V lost 1 base to trimming and J lost 11 bases, with 11 bases between them. The V gene's germline CDR1 is MNHNS and CDR2 SASEGT. The CDR3 covers 12 residues. CDR3 loop: CASSEGPLRAFF. The CDR3 bases are TGTGCCAGCAGTGAAGGGCCGCTGAGGGCTTTCTTT.

The V and J genes are TRBV10-3 and TRBJ1-2; 9 bases map to TRBD1. The ends lost 4 bases at V and 5 bases at J; junction bases unmatched: 11. The germline CDR1 and CDR2 sequences are ENHRY and SYGVKD. The CDR3 has 16 residues. As DNA, the CDR3 is TGTGCCATCAGTGGGCGACCGGGACAGGGTGGGTATGGCTACACCTTC. It translates to CAISGRPGQGGYGYTF.

This chain links TRBV5-6 with TRBJ1-3, with 7 bases aligning to TRBD1. Germline CDR1 reads SGHDT; CDR2 reads YYEEEE. The J segment lost 6 bases and the V segment lost 0 bases, leaving 3 bases of the junction unmatched. The CDR3 runs 14 residues. In DNA form, the CDR3 reads TGTGCCAGCAGCTTGGTGGACAGGTTAAACACCATATATTTT. Its translation: CASSLVDRLNTIYF.

This sequence joins TRBV24-1 and TRBJ2-2; 12 bases agree with TRBD1. Trimming took 4 bases from V and 6 from J; bases not matched to a gene: 8. CDR3 length: 17 amino acids. The germline gives CDR1 KGHDR, CDR2 SFDVKD. Written as DNA, the CDR3 is TGTGCCACCAGTGACCCCGGGACAGGGGGCCCCGCCGGGGAGCTGTTTTTT. Translation: CATSDPGTGGPAGELFF.